This T cell receptor (beta chain) was identified during a study of T-cell memory formation after mild COVID-19. V lost 5 bases and J 0 bases, leaving 11 bases between the germline ends. The germline V gene encodes CDR1 DFQATT and CDR2 SNEGSKA (reference sequence). CDR3 size: 14 residues. MiXCR was run by TCRdb on the 5' RACE reads, yielding one entry per CDR3 protein. The sample consists of around 300,000 distinct CDR3 sequences, around 13% of them appearing once. This chain links TRBV20-1 with TRBJ1-5; no clear D gene. The receptor was derived from a man younger than 35 who had mild COVID-19 (a few samples of this study predate the infection). Cell type and time point are not known. Sequences were obtained from PBMCs or a T cell subset sorted from them (not recorded which). The DNA of the CDR3 is TGCAGTGCTCACGGACTGAATAGCAATCAGCCCCAGCATTTT. It yields the protein CSAHGLNSNQPQHF.